The 10 T cell receptor beta chains below all came from one sample that was sequenced in a study of cytomegalovirus exposure and HLA in healthy donors. This PCR relied on a set of 60 Vbeta primers and 13 Jbeta primers. Sequencing used immunoSEQ multiplex PCR; TCRdb keeps in-frame clones, though not all of them. Of approximately 190,000 clones in the sample, 87% were seen once. The sequencing sample was made of PBMCs. These receptors were obtained from a boy between 2 and 10 years old in good health and CMV-seronegative.

The chain joins TRBV30 to TRBJ2-7, with D maybe TRBD2 (6 bases). The CDR3 is 13 amino acids. Deletions cut 4 bases from V and 0 bases from J, with 10 bases between. Per the germline V gene, CDR1 is GTSNPN and CDR2 is SVGIG (reference sequence). Written as DNA, the CDR3 is TGTGCCTGGAAATACGGGAGCTCCTACGAGCAGTACTTC. Translated, it gives CAWKYGSSYEQYF.

The chain couples TRBV6-6 to TRBJ1-3; no clear D. Per germline, CDR1 MNHNY and CDR2 SVGAGI (reference sequence). V was pared by 3 bases and J by 7 bases, with 4 bases between. The CDR3 loop spans 11 amino acids. The CDR3: CASSYRNTIYF. The DNA of the CDR3 is TGTGCCAGCAGTTATCGGAACACCATATATTTT.

The CDR3 reads CASSWHVATNEKLFF. The CDR3 DNA follows: TGTGCCAGCAGTTGGCATGTTGCAACTAATGAAAAACTGTTTTTT. The J gene is TRBJ1-4, the V gene TRBV27; no clear D gene. V was shortened by 4 bases and J by 0 bases, with 9 bases between the two germline ends. CDR1 is MNHEY, CDR2 SMNVEV, per germline (reference sequence). There are 15 residues in the CDR3.

The V gene is TRBV6-5, the J gene TRBJ1-4; the D gene is possibly TRBD1 (6 bases). The length of the CDR3 is 14 residues. The germline CDR1 and CDR2 sequences are MNHEY and SVGAGI. V was pared by 1 base and J by 6 bases, with 9 bases between. CDR3 bases: TGTGCCAGCAGTTACTGGGAGGGGGATGAAAAACTGTTTTTT. As protein: CASSYWEGDEKLFF.

This chain uses TRBV19 with TRBJ2-1, with TRBD1 identical over 8 bases. From germline, CDR1 is LNHDA and CDR2 SQIVND (reference sequence). Trimming took 6 bases from V and 6 from J; bases not matched to a gene: 7. This CDR3 region has 14 residues. The CDR3 nucleotides are TGTGCCAGTAGCAATAGCAGGGGGCCCAATGAGCAGTTCTTC. Translating gives CASSNSRGPNEQFF.

This clone has only a few counts. The gene calls are TRBV6-6 and TRBJ2-5, with no clear D. This CDR3 is 14 amino acids long. V was shortened by 0 bases and J by 1 base, with 6 bases between the two germline ends. Per germline, CDR1 MNHNY and CDR2 SVGAGI (reference sequence). The CDR3 DNA reads as TGTGCCAGCAGTTACTCACAGCCCCAAGAGACCCAGTACTTC. The encoded protein is CASSYSQPQETQYF.

This chain links TRBV4-1 with TRBJ2-3; D gene uncertain. V was trimmed by 1 base and J by 4 bases, leaving 9 bases between them. Germline values: CDR1 MGHRA, CDR2 YSYEKL. This CDR3 has 14 residues. The CDR3 DNA sequence: TGCGCCAGCAGCCAAGCGACTTCAGCAGATACGCAGTATTTT. As protein: CASSQATSADTQYF.

The J gene is TRBJ2-1, the V gene TRBV6-1; D is uncertain. The CDR3 spans 13 residues. CDR1 is MNHNS and CDR2 is SASEGT in the germline V gene. The V and J ends lost 6 bases and 7 bases respectively, with 13 bases between them. As DNA, the CDR3 is TGTGCCAGCAGCGTAATGGAGCAGAATGAGCAGTTCTTC. Translation gives CASSVMEQNEQFF.

This chain uses TRBV9 with TRBJ1-4; 9 bases match TRBD1. J lost 0 bases, V lost 3 bases, and 9 bases had no gene match. Germline V gene data show CDR1 as SGDLS and CDR2 as YYNGEE. This CDR3 comprises 18 residues. The CDR3 protein is CASSEIGTGNATNEKLFF. CDR3 coding DNA: TGTGCCAGCAGCGAAATAGGGACAGGGAACGCAACTAATGAAAAACTGTTTTTT.

Turning to this clone: This specimen includes other DNA sequences encoding the same CDR3. V and J are TRBV5-6 and TRBJ2-3, with a weak D call TRBD2 (6 bases). Looked up from germline, CDR1 is SGHDT and CDR2 is YYEEEE. With 2 bases removed from V and 1 base from J, the gap between germline ends came to 17 bases. The CDR3 has 17 amino acids. CDR3 region: CASSFSIGGGGTDTQYF. Here the CDR3 DNA reads TGTGCCAGCAGCTTTTCTATAGGCGGCGGGGGCACAGATACGCAGTATTTT. The whole variable domain, remainder taken from reference TRBV5-6 and TRBJ2-3, is DAGVTQSPTHLIKTRGQQVTLRCSPKSGHDTVSWYQQALGQGPQFIFQYYEEEERQRGNFPDRFSGHQFPNYSSELNVNALLLGDSALYLCASSFSIGGGGTDTQYFGPGTRLTVL.